Following are 20 T cell receptor beta chains from one sample sequenced in a study of blood T cells in healthy people across ages. Alongside a J-beta primer mix, a sample-barcoded 5' primer served in a second PCR lasting roughly 6 to 12 cycles. TCRdb independently ran MiXCR on the 5' RACE reads; one entry per CDR3 protein. The sample shows about 930,000 distinct CDR3 sequences, about 28% of them seen only once. This sample also belongs to another study, concerning T cells of mothers and their children.

The sequenced material came from blood. The receptors originated from a woman between 35 and 50 years old in good health.

This clonotype was seen ten or more times. The chain has TRBV15 and TRBJ2-7; D gene ambiguous. CDR1 and CDR2 from the germline V gene are LNHNV and YYDKDF (reference sequence). V was cut by 2 bases and J by 5 bases, with 13 bases left in between. The CDR3 contains 14 residues. As DNA, the CDR3 is TGTGCCACCAGCAGAACGGGTCAAGGTGACGAGCAGTACTTC. As protein: CATSRTGQGDEQYF.

This clonotype was detected only once. Given a much more abundant clone one base away, this may be a read error. The chain carries TRBV7-2 and TRBJ2-7; a possible D gene is TRBD2 (7 bases). The CDR3 has 14 amino acids. Germline values: CDR1 SGHTA, CDR2 FQGNSA. V was cut by 8 bases and J by 7 bases, with 21 bases left in between. The CDR3 spells CASCSRGGAPEQYF. The CDR3 nucleotides read TGTGCCAGCTGCTCCCGAGGGGGGGCCCCGGAGCAGTACTTC.

The chain carries TRBV20-1 and TRBJ1-2; 7 nucleotides match TRBD1. The germline gives CDR1 DFQATT, CDR2 SNEGSKA (reference sequence). J was trimmed by 8 bases and V by 4 bases; bases with no gene match: 7. The CDR3 is made up of 12 amino acids. The CDR3 loop is CSAIKGAQGYTF. The CDR3 bases are TGCAGTGCTATTAAGGGGGCTCAAGGCTACACCTTC.

This clonotype was picked up a small number of times. The chain uses TRBV20-1 and TRBJ2-7; 7 bases agree with TRBD1. V shed 1 base, J shed 4 bases, and the junction held 16 bases outside the gene matches. The CDR3 runs to 17 residues. Germline CDR1 is DFQATT and CDR2 is SNEGSKA (reference sequence). The CDR3 DNA reads as TGCAGTGCTAGAGCCACTGGGGGCACCGGGACAGAGTACGAGCAGTACTTC. Amino acids: CSARATGGTGTEYEQYF.

This clonotype was counted many times. The rearrangement links TRBV20-1 to TRBJ2-5; 8 bases line up with TRBD2. V lost 3 bases, J lost 5 bases, and 8 bases stayed unmatched. This CDR3 is 14 amino acids long. The germline gives CDR1 DFQATT, CDR2 SNEGSKA (reference sequence). CDR3 sequence: CSASRVAGRETQYF. As DNA, the CDR3 is TGCAGTGCTAGTCGGGTAGCGGGGAGGGAGACCCAGTACTTC.

In regard to this clonotype: A read error may be the cause here, since a much bigger clone is one base away. V and J are TRBV27 and TRBJ2-7; D could derive from TRBD1 or TRBD2 (5 bases each). CDR3 length: 15 amino acids. CDR1 is MNHEY, CDR2 SMNVEV, per germline (reference sequence). The germline V and J ends were trimmed by 3 bases and 2 bases, with 14 bases remaining between them. CDR3: CASSLSGRGPYEQYF. CDR3 coding DNA: TGTGCCAGCAGTTTGTCAGGACGGGGACCCTACGAGCAGTACTTC.

The chain links TRBV7-2 to TRBJ1-3; no definite D call. The CDR3 loop spans 15 amino acids. The V end was cut by 0 bases, the J end by 0 bases, with 6 bases between. Germline V gene lookup returns CDR1 SGHTA and CDR2 FQGNSA. The CDR3 DNA reads as TGTGCCAGCAGCTTAGCGGCAGCCTCTGGAAACACCATATATTTT. As protein: CASSLAAASGNTIYF.

This clonotype has a single count. This chain links TRBV20-1 with TRBJ2-5, with TRBD1 matching 10 bases. The tail of the sequence fits TRBJ2-7 better, so the J call may be wrong. Looked up from germline, CDR1 is DFQATT and CDR2 is SNEGSKA (reference sequence). The CDR3 loop spans 17 amino acids. CDR3 residues: CSARDRMTGTGVGEQYF. As DNA, the CDR3 is TGCAGTGCTAGAGATCGAATGACCGGGACAGGGGTTGGCGAGCAGTACTTC.

This clonotype was seen ten or more times. The gene calls are TRBV7-6 and TRBJ1-2, with 8 bases that match TRBD1. The CDR3 has 13 residues. V was clipped by 6 bases and J by 8 bases; unmatched bases: 8. Per the germline V gene, CDR1 is SGHVS and CDR2 is FNYEAQ. The DNA for the CDR3 is TGTGCCAGCAGTAGGACAGGGACATACGGCTACACCTTC. Amino acid sequence: CASSRTGTYGYTF. The whole variable domain, remainder taken from reference TRBV7-6 and TRBJ1-2, is GAGVSQSPRYKVTKRGQDVALRCDPISGHVSLYWYRQALGQGPEFLTYFNYEAQQDKSGLPNDRFSAERPEGSISTLTIQRTEQRDSAMYRCASSRTGTYGYTFGSGTRLTVV.

The chain uses TRBV14 and TRBJ2-7; possibly TRBD1 for D (6 bases). Trimming pared 4 bases from V and 3 bases from J, leaving 13 bases between. In germline, CDR1 is SGHDN, CDR2 FVKESK. This CDR3 has 14 residues. The CDR3 DNA is TGTGCCAGCAGCCTAGGACAGCGATACTACGAGCAGTACTTC. Amino acids: CASSLGQRYYEQYF.

The sample holds many counts of this clonotype. The V call is TRBV12-3 or TRBV12-4, the J call TRBJ1-2, with D hard to call. CDR3 length equals 13 residues. Trimming took 3 bases from V and 4 from J, leaving 9 bases between them. DNA for the CDR3: TGTGCCAGCAGTTTGGTCTCAGCCTATGGCTACACCTTC. Its translation is CASSLVSAYGYTF.

The chain couples TRBV5-1 to TRBJ1-1; a possible D gene is TRBD1 (6 bases). The V end lost 0 bases, the J end lost 5 bases, and 14 bases lay between the germline ends. Germline V gene data show CDR1 as SGHRS and CDR2 as YFSETQ. The CDR3 length is 15 residues. CDR3 region: CASSLDAGGVTEAFF. The DNA of the CDR3 is TGCGCCAGCAGCTTGGATGCGGGGGGCGTAACTGAAGCTTTCTTT. Together with reference TRBV5-1 and TRBJ1-1, the CDR3 gives the full variable domain: KAGVTQTPRYLIKTRGQQVTLSCSPISGHRSVSWYQQTPGQGLQFLFEYFSETQRNKGNFPGRFSGRQFSNSRSEMNVSTLELGDSALYLCASSLDAGGVTEAFFGQGTRLTVV.

The chain has TRBV19 and TRBJ1-5, with TRBD1 matching 12 bases. The CDR3 length is 15 residues. In germline, CDR1 is LNHDA, CDR2 SQIVND (reference sequence). The J segment lost 5 bases and the V segment lost 6 bases, leaving 5 bases of the junction unmatched. CDR3 loop: CASRPRDRGHQPQHF. The DNA for the CDR3 is TGTGCCAGTAGGCCCAGGGACAGGGGGCATCAGCCCCAGCATTTT.

There are a few counts of this clonotype. J is TRBJ1-1 and V is TRBV5-1; weak D call: TRBD1 (5 bases). The V end lost 0 bases, the J end lost 5 bases, and 14 bases lay between the germline ends. This CDR3 comprises 15 residues. Germline V gene lookup returns CDR1 SGHRS and CDR2 YFSETQ. CDR3 amino acids: CASSLGTSQTTEAFF. The CDR3 nucleotides read TGCGCCAGCAGCTTGGGGACATCCCAAACGACTGAAGCTTTCTTT.

The chain couples TRBV14 to TRBJ1-5, with unresolved D. CDR3 length: 12 residues. V was trimmed by 0 bases and J by 7 bases, leaving 4 bases between them. Germline V gene sequence: CDR1 SGHDN, CDR2 FVKESK. For the CDR3, the DNA is TGTGCCAGCAGCCAAGAAGACCAGCCCCAGCATTTT. It specifies CASSQEDQPQHF.

The chain employs TRBV7-9 and TRBJ2-2, with TRBD2 matching 10 bases. V shed 4 bases and J 7 bases; nucleotides not matched to a gene: 9. Germline CDR1 SEHNR, CDR2 FQNEAQ (reference sequence). The CDR3 runs to 16 residues. CDR3 region: CASSYVLAGRSGELFF. Here the CDR3 DNA reads TGTGCCAGCAGCTACGTACTAGCGGGGCGGAGCGGGGAGCTGTTTTTT.

This rearrangement joins TRBV20-1 to TRBJ2-3, with D possibly being TRBD2 (5 bases). Germline V gene lookup returns CDR1 DFQATT and CDR2 SNEGSKA (reference sequence). V was trimmed by 7 bases and J by 0 bases, leaving 11 bases between them. The CDR3 is 13 residues long. DNA of the CDR3: TGCAGTGTGGGCCGGACTAGCACAGATACGCAGTATTTT. It encodes CSVGRTSTDTQYF.

Only a few counts were recorded for this clonotype. The DNA of the CDR3 is TGTGCCAGCAGCTGGACAGGGGGCAACTATGGCTACACCTTC. Its protein product is CASSWTGGNYGYTF. The chain is built from TRBV12-1 and TRBJ1-2; the table's TRBD1 call for D was not verified on the DNA. TRBV12-1 is a known pseudogene. The CDR3 is 14 amino acids.

This clonotype was observed a few times. This chain links TRBV9 with TRBJ2-3; weak D call: TRBD2 (6 bases). V dropped 1 base and J dropped 1 base, with 10 bases sitting between them. CDR1 SGDLS and CDR2 YYNGEE come from the germline V gene. There are 15 residues in the CDR3. The DNA for the CDR3 is TGTGCCAGCAGCGTATCGGGGGACGGCACAGATACGCAGTATTTT. Protein product: CASSVSGDGTDTQYF.

The sample holds a few counts of this clonotype. This chain connects TRBV6-6 to TRBJ2-1, with 7 bases fitting TRBD1. Germline V gene sequence: CDR1 MNHNY, CDR2 SVGAGI (reference sequence). The CDR3 spans 15 residues. V lost 2 bases to trimming and J lost 2 bases; unmatched junction nucleotides: 3. The CDR3 DNA reads as TGTGCCAGCAGTTACGTCCAGGGGGCCTACAATGAGCAGTTCTTC. Protein sequence: CASSYVQGAYNEQFF.